This TCR beta chain derives from a study of cytomegalovirus exposure and HLA in healthy donors (TCRdb year 2017). In terms of the full investigation: According to an earlier analysis of 587 of the donors, 200 million or so T cells yielded over 90 million unique TCR beta sequences and roughly 280 Gb of sequence data. About 300 gigabases of sequencing data and about 92 million unique TCR sequences made up an early release that covered approximately 650 HLA-typed donors. Of the 300 to 500 genotyped donors, more than 75% were placed in the genetic ancestry cluster associated with self-reported Caucasian donors. The study aimed to test whether signatures of past pathogen exposure could be identified by cataloging public T cell receptors. The study used immunosequencing to profile the T cell repertoires of around 600 subjects and linked those repertoires to cytomegalovirus serostatus. A separate validation cohort of roughly 110 different subjects was used in addition to the roughly 700-subject first cohort. The study combined high-throughput TCR immunosequencing, statistical association of individual TCRs with disease status, and machine learning to predict cytomegalovirus infection status. A later analysis re-analyzed previously published TCR beta repertoires from about 730 donors and added high-resolution HLA genotyping to study TCR occurrence patterns. The later analysis used no new phenotypic data to find candidate immune exposures, relying instead on TCR beta sequences and their occurrence across donors. An earlier analysis of fewer than 750 of the donors used high-throughput TCR beta sequencing to judge whether each TCR beta V gene segment behaved as functional or pseudogenic. Alongside the repertoire data, information on donor age, sex, ethnicity and CMV serostatus was compiled. Genome-wide SNP genotypes for about 65% of the roughly 700 donors were used in a later genetic analysis, which treated that subset as a discovery cohort. All discovery cohort repertoires had been generated using a single sequencing platform. HLA typing included class I and class II loci at four-digit resolution. The number of typed donors differed by locus: about 620-640 for A, B, C, DRB1 and DQB1; 522 for DQA1; 606 for DPA1; and 400 to 480 for DPB1. A handful of DR-DQ haplotypes were treated as single units for association and clustering because of strong linkage in the cohort. Among roughly 400 genotyped donors of the cohort, an average of approximately 200,000 unique TCR beta nucleotide sequences was sequenced per donor, of which 15% to 20% were non-productive. Broad study findings and their caveats: A later genetic analysis associated a missense DCLRE1C variant with V-gene and J-gene trimming of TCR beta chains, and an independent cohort replicated the association. The study gave a list of 150 to 200 TCR beta chains associated with cytomegalovirus. Three of the identified cytomegalovirus-associated TCR beta chains were confirmed in vitro to be specific for cytomegalovirus antigens. Across donors, most TCR sequences were observed very rarely, whereas some public TCRs were present in many individuals. Assigning TCR associations to individual alleles was difficult when HLA alleles, especially DR and DQ, strongly co-occurred. According to a later genetic analysis, donors in an Asian-associated ancestry cluster had fewer N-insertions in productive TCRs than the roughly 670-donor mean. Because HLA typing was unavailable for some donors at each locus, only the typed subset was used in association tests. A later analysis found that TCR association rates varied across HLA loci, with DRB1 alleles showing the most associated TCRs and HLA-C alleles the fewest. At a false discovery rate of 0.05, a later analysis linked some 17,000 TCR beta sequences to specific HLA alleles. A later analysis reported that several top co-occurrence clusters appeared linked to parvovirus B19, influenza, CMV and Epstein-Barr virus. In a later analysis, HLA-associated TCR beta chains showed more clonal expansion and lower generation probabilities than non-associated chains that were equally common. CMV serostatus was the only immune exposure information available for the cohort. A further reported finding was that TCR beta sequences accurately predicted the HLA-A and HLA-B alleles for most subjects in the first cohort. Linkage disequilibrium might explain the correlated functional status among segregating V segments, but an unknown experimental factor could not be excluded. Because counts were too low, more than 15 rarely observed V segments, including chromosome 9 orphons, were left out of the earlier analysis of 587 of the donors. Sequencing depth was assumed to be roughly uniform across donors in the presence/absence analyses, though that assumption may not hold. A group of highly shared sequence variants was considered likely to be a technical artifact of the sequencing pipeline. The authors suggested that the approach could potentially be extended to other disease states and immunological phenotypes. In an earlier analysis of around 500 of the donors, most TCR beta V segments appeared in productive rearrangements about 87% or about 30% of the time, broadly matching IMGT annotations. In both the original and validation cohorts, the classifier was reported to diagnose cytomegalovirus status with high specificity and sensitivity. Some IMGT-functional V segments, including TRBV6-2 and TRBV6-3, could not be distinguished by the 87-base-pair reads and were therefore excluded. In a later analysis, most CMV-associated TCR beta chains were found to appear HLA-restricted, with HLA associations seemingly driven largely by CMV exposure. In this cohort, only TCR beta chains were sequenced, and detectable features were limited by the absence of alpha or paired-chain data.

A note on this clone: Which antigen it targets is not known. Base qualities are not provided; no much larger clone lies one nucleotide away.

The CDR3 runs 19 amino acids, cysteine and phenylalanine included. Only the CDR3 portion is preserved as DNA: 57 bases, with reading frame beginning at the first base. The germline V gene (reference sequence) provides CDR1 SEHNR and CDR2 FQNEAQ. Trimming accounts for 0 bases at V and 2 bases at J, while the number of junction bases matched to no gene is 12. In total, just over 650 healthy bone marrow donors made up the cohort. At the time of sampling, every cohort member was nominally healthy, though immune exposures that went unrecorded were likely present. The donor was CMV seronegative and was included in the group of a few hundred seronegative cohort members. Every donor gave a peripheral blood sample, and the peripheral blood mononuclear cells from that sample were used for TCR beta sequencing. Genomic DNA was extracted from the blood cell samples with the Qiagen DNeasy Blood Extraction Kit.

Library preparation used the immunoSEQ multiplex PCR assay. For the multiplex PCR, a mixture combining 60 forward primers for TCR Vbeta segments and 13 reverse primers for TCR Jbeta segments was used. A multiplex PCR assay on genomic DNA amplified the CDR3 region of rearranged TCR beta genes. The Illumina HiSeq System was used to sequence the amplified TCR beta libraries as 87-base-pair reads. Turning to the authors' computational methods: Across the 700 or so repertoires, a later analysis counted tens of millions of unique TCR beta chains, 9.5 million to 12 million of which were shared by at least two donors. To remove PCR and sequencing errors, raw reads were error-corrected and collapsed into unique sequences using a nearest-neighbor algorithm that merged closely related sequences. To assign V, D and J gene segments, CDR3 sequences were aligned to IMGT reference sequences. For a sequence to be retained, at least a six-nucleotide match to both a V gene segment and a J gene segment was required. Rearrangements were classified as productive when the CDR3 lacked stop codons and remained in frame with V and J, and all other rearrangements were classified as non-productive. CDR3 was defined according to IMGT convention as the region running from the second conserved V-encoded cysteine to the conserved J-encoded phenylalanine. The earlier analysis of some 550 of the donors excluded any sequence lacking an unambiguous match to a single V gene segment. In an earlier analysis of 500 to 750 of the donors, V segments were called functional above 56.7% productive rearrangements and were called segregating when the between-donor standard deviation exceeded 5%. A statistical classification framework was developed to diagnose cytomegalovirus status using the catalog of TCR beta chain sequences. A later analysis assigned V and J genes by comparing TCR nucleotide sequences with IMGT/GENE-DB human TR gene sequences. The TCRdist pipeline was used in a later analysis to assign CDR3 sequences and most-parsimonious VDJ recombination scenarios. In a later analysis, each TCR beta chain was defined by its CDR3 amino acid sequence together with its V-gene family, and reads lacking a unique V-gene family were excluded. In a later analysis, approximately 590 highly shared, low-generation-probability nucleotide sequences were removed to address suspected cross-contamination and a sequencing artifact. In a later analysis, a clonal expansion index for each public chain was calculated from normalized within-repertoire ranks of inferred template counts. In a later analysis, generation probabilities were computed with a VDJ recombination model fitted to out-of-frame rearrangements, and the resulting probabilities were checked against IGoR. A later analysis scored TCR-TCR, TCR-HLA and TCR-CMV co-occurrence with hypergeometric tests, applying a repertoire-size bias correction to TCR pairs. In a later analysis, false discovery rates were estimated by permuting HLA or CMV assignments 20 times. In a later analysis, co-occurring TCRs were grouped with DBSCAN, and TCRdist sequence similarity was added when clustering was performed within HLA-allele-positive subsets. For co-occurrence clustering, repertoires with fewer than 30,000 or more than 120,000 public chains were excluded, along with five repertoires with anomalous nucleotide sharing. As stored in TCRdb, this immuneACCESS dataset retains in-frame rearrangements with V and J assigned. A fraction of the clones does not appear; measured against another copy, unresolved V genes explain less than half of the discrepancy, and the remainder lacks a known reason. V, J and clone size reflect that table, while D and trimming were determined from the DNA. The sample profile shows around 150,000 clones; approximately 80% of them were found once. Of the sample, about 3.8% falls within the top ten clones.

The origin of this receptor is a young man in good health and CMV-seronegative. Source material: PBMCs. The chain employs TRBV7-9 and TRBJ2-3; TRBD1 aligns with 9 central bases. The sequenced DNA is TGTGCCAGCAGCTTAGCGGGGGTTCGGGACAGGGCCCACACAGATACGCAGTATTTT. The translation is CASSLAGVRDRAHTDTQYF.